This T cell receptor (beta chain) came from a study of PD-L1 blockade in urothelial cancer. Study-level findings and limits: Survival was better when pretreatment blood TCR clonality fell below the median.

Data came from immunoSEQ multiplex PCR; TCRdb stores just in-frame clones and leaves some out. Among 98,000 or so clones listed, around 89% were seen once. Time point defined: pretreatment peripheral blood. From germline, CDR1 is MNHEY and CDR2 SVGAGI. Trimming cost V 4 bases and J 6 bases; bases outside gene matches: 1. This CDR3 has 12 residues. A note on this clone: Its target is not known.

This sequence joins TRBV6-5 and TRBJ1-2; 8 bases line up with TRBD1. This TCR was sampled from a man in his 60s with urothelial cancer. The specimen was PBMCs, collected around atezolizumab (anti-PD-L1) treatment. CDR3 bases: TGTGCCAGCAGTTTGACAGGGGATGGCTACACCTTC. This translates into CASSLTGDGYTF.